The 2 T cell receptor beta chains in this list originate from one sample, sequenced in a study of blood T cells in healthy people across ages. For the second PCR, which ran for about 6 to 11 cycles, a sample-barcoded 5' primer and a J-beta primer mix were used. TCRdb itself ran the 5' RACE reads through MiXCR, one entry per CDR3 protein. The table lists 800,000 or so distinct CDR3 sequences, roughly 25% of them singletons. Another study also made use of these data, one on T cells of mothers and their children.

Input material: blood. These TCRs come from a boy aged 10-17 years in good health.

This chain connects TRBV29-1 to TRBJ2-7; 7 positions match TRBD1. This CDR3 contains 13 residues. Germline lookup yields CDR1 SQVTM and CDR2 ANQGSEA. V lost 8 bases and J lost 2; bases outside the gene matches: 9. This chain's CDR3 is CSFRQGYAYEQYF. For the CDR3, the DNA is TGCAGCTTCAGACAGGGATACGCCTACGAGCAGTACTTC.

This CDR3 reads CSASDRASYEQYF. Written as DNA, the CDR3 is TGCAGCGCTTCGGACAGGGCCTCCTACGAGCAGTACTTC. The V and J genes are TRBV29-1 and TRBJ2-7; 8 bases map to TRBD1. The germline gives CDR1 SQVTM, CDR2 ANQGSEA. This CDR3 has 13 residues. V shed 7 bases, J shed 0 bases, and the junction held 5 bases outside the gene matches.